Each of the 6 T cell receptor beta chains below was sequenced from the same sample in a study of blood T cells in healthy people across ages. Through a sample-barcoded 5' primer and a J-beta primer mix, a second PCR was run for roughly 7 to 11 cycles. A single record per CDR3 protein comes from TCRdb applying MiXCR to the 5' RACE reads. The data show 760,000 or so distinct CDR3 sequences, about 25% seen once. These data also formed part of another study, on T cells of mothers and their children.

The specimen sequenced was blood. These receptors were taken from a boy aged 10-17 years in good health.

J is TRBJ1-3 and V is TRBV5-1, with D unclear. With 5 bases removed from V and 2 bases from J, the gap between germline ends came to 8 bases. The CDR3 length is 13 residues. Germline CDR1 reads SGHRS; CDR2 reads YFSETQ. CDR3 region: CASRESAGNTIYF. In DNA, the CDR3 is TGCGCCAGCAGGGAAAGCGCTGGAAACACCATATATTTT.

The rearrangement uses TRBV9 and TRBJ2-5; 7 bases are shared with TRBD2. The CDR3 runs 22 residues. The ends lost 3 bases at V and 0 bases at J; junction bases unmatched: 26. Germline-derived CDR1 and CDR2 are SGDLS and YYNGEE. This CDR3 is CASSGTLAPSRGLAENQETQYF. The CDR3 region has the DNA TGTGCCAGCAGCGGAACCCTTGCCCCTTCTCGTGGGCTAGCGGAAAACCAAGAGACCCAGTACTTC.

V and J are TRBV7-2 and TRBJ2-5; D is undetermined. CDR1 is SGHTA and CDR2 is FQGNSA in the germline V gene. V lost 1 base to trimming and J lost 1 base, with 7 bases between them. This CDR3 is 14 amino acids long. Written as DNA, the CDR3 is TGTGCCAGCAGCTTAGGGCATAGCCAAGAGACCCAGTACTTC. This translates into CASSLGHSQETQYF.

The chain carries TRBV20-1 and TRBJ2-3; 9 bases agree with TRBD2. The CDR3 contains 15 residues. V lost 5 bases to trimming and J lost 5 bases; unmatched junction nucleotides: 11. The germline V gene has CDR1 DFQATT and CDR2 SNEGSKA (reference sequence). CDR3 nucleotides: TGCAGTGCTTTCCCGGCGGGAGGGCCTAAAGATACGCAGTATTTT. This gives the protein CSAFPAGGPKDTQYF.

A single count supports this clonotype. V gene TRBV11-2 combines with J gene TRBJ1-2, with D unclear. CDR3 length: 15 amino acids. V was pared by 0 bases and J by 4 bases, with 12 bases between. Germline V gives CDR1 SGHAT, CDR2 FQNNGV. This CDR3 is CASSLEGAVGYGYTF. CDR3 nucleotide sequence: TGTGCCAGCAGCTTAGAGGGAGCGGTGGGCTATGGCTACACCTTC.

This sequence joins TRBV10-3 and TRBJ2-3, with TRBD2 as a possible D gene (6 bases). The CDR3 sequence is 14 residues long. Trimming left V 8 bases short and J 2 bases short, with 14 bases between. Germline CDR1 ENHRY, CDR2 SYGVKD. The CDR3 region is CAIDGAGLTDTQYF. The CDR3 DNA reads as TGTGCCATCGATGGAGCGGGCCTCACAGATACGCAGTATTTT.